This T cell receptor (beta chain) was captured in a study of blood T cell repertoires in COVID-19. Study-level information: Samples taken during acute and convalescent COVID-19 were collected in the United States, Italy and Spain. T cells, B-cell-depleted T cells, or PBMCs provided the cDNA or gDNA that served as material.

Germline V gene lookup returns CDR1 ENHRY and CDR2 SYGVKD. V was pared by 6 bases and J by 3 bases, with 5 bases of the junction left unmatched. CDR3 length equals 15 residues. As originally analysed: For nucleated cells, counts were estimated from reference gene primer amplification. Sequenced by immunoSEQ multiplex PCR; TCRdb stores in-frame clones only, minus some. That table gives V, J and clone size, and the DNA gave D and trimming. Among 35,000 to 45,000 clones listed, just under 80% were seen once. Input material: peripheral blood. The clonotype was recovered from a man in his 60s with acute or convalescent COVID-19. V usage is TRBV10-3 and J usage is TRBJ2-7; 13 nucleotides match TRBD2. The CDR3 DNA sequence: TGTGCCATCAGGGGGACTAGCGGGAAGAACTACGAGCAGTACTTC. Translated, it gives CAIRGTSGKNYEQYF.